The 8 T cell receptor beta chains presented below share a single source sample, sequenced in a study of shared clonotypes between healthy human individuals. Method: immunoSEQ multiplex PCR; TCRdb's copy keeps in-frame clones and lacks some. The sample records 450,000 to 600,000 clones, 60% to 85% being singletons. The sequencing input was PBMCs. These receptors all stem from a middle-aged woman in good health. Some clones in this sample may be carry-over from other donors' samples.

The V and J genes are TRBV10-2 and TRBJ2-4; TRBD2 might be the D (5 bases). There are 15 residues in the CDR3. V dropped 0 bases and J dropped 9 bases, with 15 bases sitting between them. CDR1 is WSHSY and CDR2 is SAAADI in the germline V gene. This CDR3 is CASSESTMRVGIQYF. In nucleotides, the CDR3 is TGCGCCAGCAGTGAGTCGACGATGAGGGTGGGCATTCAGTACTTC.

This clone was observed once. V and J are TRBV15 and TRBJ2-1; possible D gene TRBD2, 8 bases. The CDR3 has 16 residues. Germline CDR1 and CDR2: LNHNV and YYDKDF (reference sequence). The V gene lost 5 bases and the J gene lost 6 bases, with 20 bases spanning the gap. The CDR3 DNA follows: TGTGCCACCAGCCCAAGCCCACAGGGGACTAGCAATGAGCAGTTCTTC. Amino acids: CATSPSPQGTSNEQFF.

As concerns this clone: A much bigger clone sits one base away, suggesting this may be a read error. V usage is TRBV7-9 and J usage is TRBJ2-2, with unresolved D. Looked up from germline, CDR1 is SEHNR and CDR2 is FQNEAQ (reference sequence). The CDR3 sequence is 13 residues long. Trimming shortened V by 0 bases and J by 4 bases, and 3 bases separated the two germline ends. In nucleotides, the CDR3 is TGTGCCAGCAGCTTAGCGGCCACCGGGGAGCTGTTTTTT. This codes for CASSLAATGELFF. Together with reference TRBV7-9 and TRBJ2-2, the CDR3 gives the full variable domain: DTGVSQNPRHKITKRGQNVTFRCDPISEHNRLYWYRQTLGQGPEFLTYFQNEAQLEKSRLLSDRFSAERPKGSFSTLEIQRTEQGDSAMYLCASSLAATGELFFGEGSRLTVL.

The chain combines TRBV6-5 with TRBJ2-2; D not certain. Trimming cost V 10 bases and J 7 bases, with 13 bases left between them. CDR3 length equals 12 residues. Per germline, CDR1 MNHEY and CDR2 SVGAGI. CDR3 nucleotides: TGTGCCACGGTCACGGGTAACGGGGAGCTGTTTTTT. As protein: CATVTGNGELFF.

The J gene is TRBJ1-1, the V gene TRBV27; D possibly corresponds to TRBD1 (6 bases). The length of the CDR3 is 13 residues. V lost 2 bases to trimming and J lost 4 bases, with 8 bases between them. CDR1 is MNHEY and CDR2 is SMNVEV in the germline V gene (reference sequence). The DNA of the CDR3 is TGTGCCAGCAGTTTAAACAGGGCCACTGAAGCTTTCTTT. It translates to CASSLNRATEAFF.

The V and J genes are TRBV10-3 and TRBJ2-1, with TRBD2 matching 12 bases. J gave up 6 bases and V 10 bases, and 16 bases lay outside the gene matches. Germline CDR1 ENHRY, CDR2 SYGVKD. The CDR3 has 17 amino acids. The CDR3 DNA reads TGTGCCACGCAAAGATTTCAAAGACTAGCGGGAGTCAATGAGCAGTTCTTC. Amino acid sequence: CATQRFQRLAGVNEQFF.

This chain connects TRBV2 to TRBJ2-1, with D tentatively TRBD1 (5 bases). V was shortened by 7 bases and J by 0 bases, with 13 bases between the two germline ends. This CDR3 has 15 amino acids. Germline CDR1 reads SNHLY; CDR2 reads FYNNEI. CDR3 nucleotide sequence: TGTGCCAGCACCCTAGTAGGGGTCTCCTACAATGAGCAGTTCTTC. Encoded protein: CASTLVGVSYNEQFF.

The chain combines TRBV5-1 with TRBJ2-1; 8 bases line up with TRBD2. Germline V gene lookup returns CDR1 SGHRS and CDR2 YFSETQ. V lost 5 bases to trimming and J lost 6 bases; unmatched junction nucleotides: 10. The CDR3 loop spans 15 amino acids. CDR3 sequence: CASRRGLGSGNEQFF. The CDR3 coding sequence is TGCGCCAGCAGGAGGGGACTAGGATCGGGCAATGAGCAGTTCTTC. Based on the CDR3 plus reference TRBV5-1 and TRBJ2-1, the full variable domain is KAGVTQTPRYLIKTRGQQVTLSCSPISGHRSVSWYQQTPGQGLQFLFEYFSETQRNKGNFPGRFSGRQFSNSRSEMNVSTLELGDSALYLCASRRGLGSGNEQFFGPGTRLTVL.